What follows describes a single TCR beta chain. Antigen unknown. Different DNA sequences within this sample yield the same CDR3. The data originate from a study of shared clonotypes between healthy human individuals. For the study at large: The study drew on two women and a few men aged 18 to 49 as donors.

The length of the CDR3 is 11 residues. The V end was cut by 2 bases, the J end by 6 bases, with 5 bases between. Germline V gene sequence: CDR1 SGHTA, CDR2 FQGNSA. Study results and caveats: Memory subsets generally showed lower estimated richness than naive subsets. It was expected that sequencing depth would affect clonotype sharing among donors.

Genomic DNA belonging to each subset was distributed in equal measure over several immunoSEQ plates. Data came from immunoSEQ multiplex PCR; TCRdb stores just in-frame clones and leaves some out. Altogether some 2,000,000 clones are present, roughly 96% being singletons, with the ten largest covering 0.1% to 0.15%. Sequencing was performed on naive CD4+ T cells sorted from blood. As to subset: CD45RA+ positively selected. The TCR sequence derives from a man aged 18-30 years in good health. The gene calls are TRBV7-2 and TRBJ2-7; perhaps TRBD1 as D (5 bases). The CDR3 region is CASSLRGEQYF. The CDR3 DNA is TGTGCCAGCAGCTTAAGGGGCGAGCAGTACTTC.